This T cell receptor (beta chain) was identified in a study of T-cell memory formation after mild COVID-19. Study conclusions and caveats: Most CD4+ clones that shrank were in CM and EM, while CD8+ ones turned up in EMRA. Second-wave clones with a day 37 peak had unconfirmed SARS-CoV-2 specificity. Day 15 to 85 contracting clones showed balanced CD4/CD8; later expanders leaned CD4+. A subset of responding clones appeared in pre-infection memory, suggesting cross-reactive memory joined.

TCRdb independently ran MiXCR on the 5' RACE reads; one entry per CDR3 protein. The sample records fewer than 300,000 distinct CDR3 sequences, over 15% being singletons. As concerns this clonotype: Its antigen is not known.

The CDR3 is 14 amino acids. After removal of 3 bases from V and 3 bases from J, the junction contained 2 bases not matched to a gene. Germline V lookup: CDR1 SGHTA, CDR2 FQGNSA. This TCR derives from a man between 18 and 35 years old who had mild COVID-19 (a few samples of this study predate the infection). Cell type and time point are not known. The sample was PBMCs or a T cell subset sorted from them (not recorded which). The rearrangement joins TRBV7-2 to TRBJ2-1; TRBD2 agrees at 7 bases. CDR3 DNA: TGTGCCAGCAGCTTTAGGACTAGCTACAATGAGCAGTTCTTC. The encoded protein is CASSFRTSYNEQFF.